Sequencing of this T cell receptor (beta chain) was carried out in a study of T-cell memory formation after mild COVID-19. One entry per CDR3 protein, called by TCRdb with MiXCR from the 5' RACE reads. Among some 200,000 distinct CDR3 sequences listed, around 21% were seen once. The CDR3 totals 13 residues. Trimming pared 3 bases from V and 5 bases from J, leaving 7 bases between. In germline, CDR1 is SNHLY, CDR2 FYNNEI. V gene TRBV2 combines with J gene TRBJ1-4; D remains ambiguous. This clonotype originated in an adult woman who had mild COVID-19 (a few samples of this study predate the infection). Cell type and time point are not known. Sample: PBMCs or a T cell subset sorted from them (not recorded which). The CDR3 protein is CASSDRPNEKLFF. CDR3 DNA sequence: TGTGCCAGCAGTGACAGACCAAATGAAAAACTGTTTTTT.